This record concerns one T cell receptor beta chain sequence. Its antigen is not known. Assay used: immunoSEQ multiplex PCR; TCRdb lists only in-frame clones, some missing. The sample consists of 150,000 to 200,000 clones, about 85% of them appearing once. Germline CDR1 is SGHRS and CDR2 is YFSETQ. The CDR3 contains 16 residues. After removal of 0 bases from V and 4 bases from J, the junction contained 7 bases not matched to a gene. This sample is drawn from a study of T cell responses to AZD1222 COVID-19 vaccine. Notes on the study in general: Per reports, nearly half of all spike-specific TCRs target regions that are unmutated in variants. Receipt of two AZD1222 doses was followed by a rise in Spike-specific TCR breadth and depth. White British donors predominated, females outnumbered males, and clonal diversity was possibly underestimated.

This rearrangement joins TRBV5-1 to TRBJ2-5; the match to TRBD2 covers 9 bases. The starting material was peripheral blood, obtained on day 0 of AZD1222 vaccination. This receptor was identified in an adult in good health. CDR3 DNA sequence: TGCGCCAGCAGCTTGGTTAGCGGGAGTTTGATAGAGACCCAGTACTTC. As protein: CASSLVSGSLIETQYF.